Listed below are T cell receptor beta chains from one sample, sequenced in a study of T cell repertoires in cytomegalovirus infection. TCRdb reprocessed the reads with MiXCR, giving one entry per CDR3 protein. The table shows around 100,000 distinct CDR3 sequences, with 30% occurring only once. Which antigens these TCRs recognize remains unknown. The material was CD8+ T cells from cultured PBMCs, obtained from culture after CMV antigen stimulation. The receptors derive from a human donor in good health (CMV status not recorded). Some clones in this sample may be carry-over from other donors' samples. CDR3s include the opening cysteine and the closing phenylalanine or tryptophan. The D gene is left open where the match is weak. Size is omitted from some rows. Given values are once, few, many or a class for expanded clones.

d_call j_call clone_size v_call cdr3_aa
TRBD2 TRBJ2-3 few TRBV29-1 CSVENTSGGVPDTQYF
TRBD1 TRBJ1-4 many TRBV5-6 CASSFGTALPREKLFF
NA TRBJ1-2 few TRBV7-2 CASSPRFWGRRTISDYGYTF
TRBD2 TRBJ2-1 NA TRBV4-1 CASSQAIPGGGYNEQFF
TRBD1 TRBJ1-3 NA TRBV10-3 CAISLGQLGNTIYF
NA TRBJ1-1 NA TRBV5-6 CASSLVGMNTEAFF
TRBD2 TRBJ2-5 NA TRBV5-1 CASSLAAGTSIETQYF
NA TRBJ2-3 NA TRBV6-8 CASSYSSGVPTDTQYF
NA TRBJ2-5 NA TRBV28 CASRPNPNGLETQYF
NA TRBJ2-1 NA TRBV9 CASSVSGVSYNEQFF
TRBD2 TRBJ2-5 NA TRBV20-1 CSARLAGGLDQWETQYF
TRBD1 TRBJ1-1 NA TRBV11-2 CASLGQGNTEAFF
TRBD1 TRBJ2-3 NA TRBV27 CASSPGTGGTDTQYF
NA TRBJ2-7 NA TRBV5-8 CASSFSQGSHEQYF
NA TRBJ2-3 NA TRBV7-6 CASSEIGRQISTDTQYF
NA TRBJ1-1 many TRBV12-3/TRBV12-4 CASSLGSNTEAFF
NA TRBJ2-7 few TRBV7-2 CASSAGIHEQYF
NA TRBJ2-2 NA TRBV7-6 CASSSRVNTGELFF
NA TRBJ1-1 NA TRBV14 CASGRYTEAFF
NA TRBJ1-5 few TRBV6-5 CASSNRNSNQPQHF
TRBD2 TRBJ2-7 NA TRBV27 CASSLSTGRDYEQYF
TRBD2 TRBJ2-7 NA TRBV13 CASSLTGGPNEQYF
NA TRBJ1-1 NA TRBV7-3 CASSTGGAGTEAFF
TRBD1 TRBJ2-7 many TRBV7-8 CASSLGPGQGDPEQYF
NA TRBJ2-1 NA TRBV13 CASSQLRGYNEQFF
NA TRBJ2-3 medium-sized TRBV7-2 CASSFSSGTDTQYF
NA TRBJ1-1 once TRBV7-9 CASSPYPGRQTEAFF
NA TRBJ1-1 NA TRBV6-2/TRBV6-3 CASSYSTGRGRNTEAFF
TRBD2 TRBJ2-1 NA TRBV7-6 CASSLTLAGAAAYNEQFF
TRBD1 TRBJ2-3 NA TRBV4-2 CASSEQGFPDTQYF
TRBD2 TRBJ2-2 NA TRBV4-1 CASSHGDTGLAGGFTGELFF
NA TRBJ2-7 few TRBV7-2 CASSLAFLEGFSYEQYF
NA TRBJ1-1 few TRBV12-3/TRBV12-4 CASRPRRSVSRPTEAFF
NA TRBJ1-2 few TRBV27 CASSPIRLARYGYTF
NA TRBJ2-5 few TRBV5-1 CASSLALQGISETQYF
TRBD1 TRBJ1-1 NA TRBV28 CASRKGTGALRREAFF
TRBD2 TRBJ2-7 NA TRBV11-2 CASSPPAREGLYEQYF
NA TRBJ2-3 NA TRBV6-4 CASSATGGGTDTQYF
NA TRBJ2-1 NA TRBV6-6 CASKDYREGLNEQFF
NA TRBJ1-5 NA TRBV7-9 CATRSGNQPQHF
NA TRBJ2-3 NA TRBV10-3 CAISESIYRENTDTQYF
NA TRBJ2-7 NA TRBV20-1 CSATDLDEQYF
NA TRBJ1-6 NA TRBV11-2 CASSRTGTLNPYNSPLHF
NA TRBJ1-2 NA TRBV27 CASSSGYYGYTF
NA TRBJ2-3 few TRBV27 CASRLAGIGPDTQYF
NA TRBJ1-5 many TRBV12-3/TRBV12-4 CASSWSSSNQPQHF
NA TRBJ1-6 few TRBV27 CASSSRDHNSPLHF
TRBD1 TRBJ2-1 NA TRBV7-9 CASSFPGTGAYYNEQFF
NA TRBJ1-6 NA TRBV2 CASRLSQTANSPLHF
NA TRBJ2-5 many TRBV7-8 CASSLRGARETQYF
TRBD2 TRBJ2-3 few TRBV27 CASSAGTSLGTDTQYF
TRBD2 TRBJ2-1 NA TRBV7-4 CASSLNPGLAGGNNEQFF
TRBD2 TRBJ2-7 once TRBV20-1 CSAQGLAGGLTSYEQYF
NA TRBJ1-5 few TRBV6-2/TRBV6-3 CASSYSGVGQPQHF
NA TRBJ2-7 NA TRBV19 CASSIGPGVEVREQYF
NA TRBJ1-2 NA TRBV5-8 CASSLTEDGYTF
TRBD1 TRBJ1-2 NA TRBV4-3 CASSQVTGGLWNYGYTF
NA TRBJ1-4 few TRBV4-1 CASSQGVATNEKLFF
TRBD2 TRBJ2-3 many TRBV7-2 CASSQPGVSGATDTQYF
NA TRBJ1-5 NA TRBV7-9 CASSLGQEGQPQHF